The TCR beta chain described here comes from a study of patients and donors after allogeneic stem cell transplantation. The CDR3 runs 17 residues. V was trimmed by 7 bases and J by 8 bases, leaving 27 bases between them. CDR1 and CDR2 from the germline V gene are SEHNR and FQNEAQ (reference sequence). TCRdb recomputed calls from the RT-PCR reads with MiXCR, one row per CDR3 protein. Here the sample spans more than 150,000 distinct CDR3 sequences, around 41% being singletons. The clonotype originates from a human donor who was either an allogeneic HSCT recipient or a stem cell or donor lymphocyte infusion donor (not recorded which). It is not recorded whose cells these are; they may come from a transplant donor. Sequenced material: blood, either unsorted or a sorted T cell fraction (not recorded which). The chain is built from TRBV7-9 and TRBJ2-1, with D uncertain. The CDR3 here is CASTELVGGSLGYEQFF. CDR3 nucleotides: TGTGCCAGCACCGAGCTCGTGGGCGGCTCCCTTGGCTATGAGCAGTTCTTC.